This T cell receptor (beta chain) was recovered during a study of blood T cell repertoires in COVID-19 (dated by TCRdb to 2020 to 2021). Study-wide context: Samples from collaborators originated in the United States, Italy and Spain and spanned both the acute and convalescent phases of COVID-19. The material from the prospective study consisted of cDNA or gDNA derived from T cells, B-cell-depleted T cells, or PBMCs. Subjects who had been exposed to COVID-19, were actively infected with it, or had recovered from it provided the deeply sampled blood TCRbeta repertoires that made up the dataset. The repertoires were made available in a free public database intended to serve as a resource for research on the immune response to SARS-CoV-2. The samples were drawn from the first 160 participants of the ongoing ImmuneRACE study and from 950 to 1,500 subjects provided by 6 global collaborators. A de-identified subject ID, COVID-19 status, age in years and sex were almost always included in the sample metadata. Where available, HLA class I and class II types were obtained from metadata supplied by the sample provider rather than from assay-based typing. Paper-wide results and their limitations: The amount of clinical and demographic metadata varied by source and participant and was provided uncurated.

TCRbeta CDR3 regions were amplified from genomic DNA by means of the immunoSEQ Assay, a bias-controlled multiplex PCR. Under the source paper's analysis protocol: Within the assay, amplification of reference gene primers was used to estimate how many nucleated cells each sample contained. To quantify the absolute abundance of each unique TCRbeta CDR3 rearrangement, sequence reads were collapsed and filtered. For each sample, productive Simpson clonality was calculated as the square root of Simpson's diversity index over productive rearrangements. TCRdb's version of the immuneACCESS table is confined to in-frame rearrangements and falls short of the full clone set. An unresolved V gene accounts for under half of the shortfall where checked; the remainder is of unknown origin. V, J and clone size are taken as reported in that table, and D and trimming were inferred from the DNA itself. The sample table contains over 250,000 clones; only one count was recorded for 89% of them. The top ten hold approximately 2% of the sample.

Each collaborating institution followed its own protocols to collect whole blood in K2EDTA tubes. Collaborator samples were shipped for TCRbeta analysis as frozen whole blood, isolated PBMCs, or DNA extracted from either sample type. The CDR3, cysteine through phenylalanine, is 11 amino acids long. Kept here is only the CDR3 DNA, which spans 33 bases and is read in frame from base 1. According to the germline V gene, CDR1 reads SGHTA and CDR2 reads FQGNSA. V and J are truncated by 7 bases and 4 bases respectively, leaving an intervening sequence of 7 bases. As for this clone: The antigen it recognizes is unknown. No base quality information exists; no much larger clone differs at one position.

Sequencing was performed on peripheral blood. This receptor chain uses TRBV7-2 and TRBJ1-1, with no D gene named confidently. The TCR originated in a man over 45 with acute or convalescent COVID-19. For the CDR3, the sequence is CASTTFTEAFF. The nucleotide sequence reads as follows: TGTGCCAGCACCACTTTCACTGAAGCTTTCTTT.